This T cell receptor (beta chain) was documented in a study of T cells in Graves' hyperthyroidism and ophthalmopathy. Across the study: The initial diagnosis was the point when peripheral blood was collected, ahead of any treatment.

TCR beta CDR3 regions were amplified from RNA transcripts. Researchers ran a first-round RT-PCR on the TCR CDR3 using the HTBI primer set. TCRdb reanalysed the multiplex PCR reads using MiXCR and keeps one entry per CDR3 protein. Of approximately 720,000 distinct CDR3 sequences in the sample, roughly 20% were seen once. This clonotype showed up just a few times. Its antigen remains unknown. Each patient was aged 18 to 65 and had newly diagnosed hyperthyroidism of under 2 months' duration. Regarding the study as a whole: Most thyroid clonotypes expanded above 0.001 were also detected in blood.

The origin of this receptor is a woman aged 45 to 65 with Graves' hyperthyroidism that later progressed to Graves' ophthalmopathy. Sequenced: blood.

The CDR3 loop reads CSVDSGENTEAFF. The DNA of the CDR3 is TGCAGCGTTGATAGCGGGGAGAACACTGAAGCTTTCTTT. This chain uses TRBV29-1 with TRBJ1-1, with D unresolved. CDR1 and CDR2 from the germline V gene are SQVTM and ANQGSEA. Trimming left V 3 bases short and J 1 base short, with 9 bases between. The CDR3 length is 13 residues.